Listed below are T cell receptor beta chains from one sample, sequenced in a study of T cells expressing NK-cell markers. TCRdb derives one entry per CDR3 protein from the 5' RACE reads, leaving out DNA. The sample includes 450,000 to 600,000 distinct CDR3 sequences. Specimen: blood T cells: a sorted CD56 or NKG2C T cell subset, CD4+ or CD8+ T cells, or bulk PBMC T cells (not recorded which). The receptors were sampled from a man in his late teens or twenties in good health. Each CDR3 is given with its conserved first and last residue.

TRBV9	TRBJ2-1	CASSVGTSRQFF
TRBV30	TRBJ2-7	CAWSVIGVSYEQYF
TRBV6-2/TRBV6-3	TRBJ2-7	CASSYLRERFHEQYF
TRBV27	TRBJ2-3	CASSLEGGPTDTQYF
TRBV6-5	TRBJ1-1	CASSYFQLQGYTEAFF
TRBV20-1	TRBJ1-5	CSPRAQGNQPQHF
TRBV7-9	TRBJ1-2	CASSLGRAGSDYGYTF
TRBV25-1	TRBJ2-3	CASRGQLSTDTQYF
TRBV29-1	TRBJ2-1	CSVEDPGGASWNEQFF
TRBV20-1	TRBJ2-3	CSASRGLLTSTDTQYF
TRBV14	TRBJ1-1	CASSPSSWGTEAFF
TRBV20-1	TRBJ1-3	CSAPAGGAGNTIYF
TRBV6-2/TRBV6-3	TRBJ2-1	CASSQGTSGRVSYNEQFF
TRBV11-3	TRBJ2-5	CASSSLENQETQYF
TRBV5-1	TRBJ1-4	CASSIDPNREKLFF
TRBV7-8	TRBJ1-1	CASSLLTGSNTEAFF
TRBV7-6	TRBJ2-3	CASSLALGGYRTDTQYF